One sample yielded the 28 T cell receptor beta chains listed below, sequenced in a study of blood T cell repertoires in COVID-19. Repertoires were generated with immunoSEQ multiplex PCR, while TCRdb's copy carries only in-frame clones and drops some. The data hold over 150,000 clones, with 80% observed a single time. Input material: PBMCs or T cells enriched from blood (not recorded which). The receptors were gathered from a woman in her sixties who had recovered from COVID-19.

J is TRBJ2-1 and V is TRBV5-1; TRBD2 agrees at 13 bases. The length of the CDR3 is 18 residues. Germline loops: CDR1 SGHRS, CDR2 YFSETQ. J was trimmed by 2 bases and V by 0 bases; bases with no gene match: 5. This CDR3 reads CASSLGLAGGATYNEQFF. CDR3 sequence (DNA): TGCGCCAGCAGCTTGGGACTAGCGGGGGGAGCAACCTACAATGAGCAGTTCTTC.

This chain links TRBV18 with TRBJ2-1; 11 bases are shared with TRBD1. This CDR3 is built from 14 residues. CDR1 is KGHSH and CDR2 is LQKENI in the germline V gene. Germline trimming cut 2 bases from V and 10 bases from J; bases unmatched to any gene: 4. The CDR3 DNA reads as TGTGCCAGCTCACCAGGACAGGGGGCGCAGGAGCAGTTCTTC. Encoded protein: CASSPGQGAQEQFF.

This rearrangement joins TRBV27 to TRBJ1-2; 9 bases align to TRBD1. The V gene end was trimmed by 6 bases and the J gene end by 8 bases; junction bases not matched to a gene: 7. The germline V gene has CDR1 MNHEY and CDR2 SMNVEV (reference sequence). The CDR3 sequence is 13 residues long. CDR3 residues: CASRGQGGMGYTF. The CDR3 DNA reads as TGTGCCAGCAGGGGACAGGGAGGTATGGGCTACACCTTC.

The gene calls are TRBV5-1 and TRBJ2-7; TRBD2 matches 10 bases. V was pared by 0 bases and J by 4 bases, with 1 base of the junction left unmatched. The CDR3 contains 14 residues. Germline V CDR1 and CDR2: SGHRS, YFSETQ. The CDR3 sequence: CASSLASGGYEQYF. The CDR3 nucleotides read TGCGCCAGCAGCTTGGCTAGCGGGGGTTACGAGCAGTACTTC.

V is TRBV18 and J is TRBJ1-1; D is possibly TRBD1 (6 bases). Germline V CDR1 and CDR2: KGHSH, LQKENI. Between the trimmed V and J ends, which lost 5 bases and 5 bases, there was a span of 15 bases. This CDR3 has 14 amino acids. CDR3 bases: TGTGCCAGCTCAACAGACAGGTTGAGGACTGAAGCTTTCTTT. Translation: CASSTDRLRTEAFF.

The rearrangement joins TRBV2 to TRBJ1-3, with TRBD1 identical over 8 bases. The CDR3 consists of 16 residues. The V segment lost 7 bases and the J segment 0 bases; nucleotides outside the gene matches: 8. The V gene's germline CDR1 is SNHLY and CDR2 FYNNEI. The chain's CDR3 is CASKGQATVSGNTIYF. The CDR3 bases are TGTGCCAGCAAGGGACAGGCGACGGTCTCTGGAAACACCATATATTTT.

This sequence joins TRBV19 and TRBJ1-2; D remains unclear. This CDR3 region has 10 residues. The germline V and J ends were trimmed by 8 bases and 10 bases, with 11 bases remaining between them. Germline V gene data show CDR1 as LNHDA and CDR2 as SQIVND (reference sequence). The CDR3 bases are TGTGCCAGTCGCCAGGTTTCCTACACCTTC. Amino acids: CASRQVSYTF.

V usage is TRBV19 and J usage is TRBJ2-3; D uncertain. Germline V CDR1 and CDR2: LNHDA, SQIVND (reference sequence). The CDR3 has 14 amino acids. V shed 1 base and J shed 6 bases, with 11 bases lying between them. Here the CDR3 DNA reads TGTGCCAGTAGTATAGGGGCCTGGTCTGATACGCAGTATTTT. Protein sequence: CASSIGAWSDTQYF.

The J gene is TRBJ1-2, the V gene TRBV2, with 7 bases lining up with TRBD1. In germline, CDR1 is SNHLY, CDR2 FYNNEI. Trimming at V came to 6 bases and at J to 1 base, leaving 8 bases not matched to a gene. The CDR3 consists of 15 residues. CDR3 residues: CASRGTDFYNYGYTF. For the CDR3, the DNA is TGTGCCAGCAGGGGGACAGATTTCTATAACTATGGCTACACCTTC.

This chain joins TRBV6-4 and TRBJ2-5; 9 bases line up with TRBD1. The trim removed 4 bases at V and 0 bases at J, leaving 9 bases unmatched. Germline lookup yields CDR1 MRHNA and CDR2 SNTAGT. The CDR3 sequence is 17 residues long. CDR3 nucleotides: TGTGCCAGCAGTGCCGCCGACAGGGGGGAAGACCAAGAGACCCAGTACTTC. As protein: CASSAADRGEDQETQYF.

The chain links TRBV5-8 to TRBJ2-3, with D unresolved. The CDR3 is 14 residues long. V lost 1 base and J 2 bases, leaving 8 bases between the germline ends. From germline, CDR1 is SGHTS and CDR2 YDEGEE. The CDR3 here is CASSLSAHTDTQYF. CDR3 coding DNA: TGTGCCAGCAGCTTGTCTGCGCACACAGATACGCAGTATTTT.

The rearrangement joins TRBV6-5 to TRBJ1-2; tentatively, D is TRBD1 (5 bases). Trimming took off 8 bases at V and 8 bases at J, with 24 bases between the two ends. Germline-derived CDR1 and CDR2 are MNHEY and SVGAGI. This CDR3 contains 15 residues. CDR3 protein: CASCPIDGGTWGYTF. DNA for the CDR3: TGTGCCAGCTGCCCAATCGACGGGGGTACGTGGGGCTACACCTTC.

The chain recombines TRBV4-1 with TRBJ2-4, with D perhaps matching TRBD2 (5 bases). V shed 1 base and J shed 8 bases, with 12 bases lying between them. Germline CDR1 is MGHRA and CDR2 is YSYEKL. The CDR3 sequence is 14 residues long. The DNA for the CDR3 is TGCGCCAGCAGCCAAGTCCAATCCGGGGACATTCAGTACTTC. It encodes CASSQVQSGDIQYF.

V usage is TRBV11-2 and J usage is TRBJ2-7, with TRBD2 identical over 10 bases. The germline V gene encodes CDR1 SGHAT and CDR2 FQNNGV. The CDR3 is made up of 16 amino acids. Trimming cost V 2 bases and J 8 bases; bases outside gene matches: 12. The CDR3 bases are TGTGCCAGCAGCTTAAGCGGGGGGGCCAGGTTTCTTAAGCAGTACTTC. It translates to CASSLSGGARFLKQYF.

The CDR3 region is CASSAGTGAGDTQYF. The CDR3 region has the DNA TGCGCCAGCAGCGCAGGTACAGGGGCCGGAGATACGCAGTATTTT. The rearrangement links TRBV5-1 to TRBJ2-3; 7 bases fit TRBD1. This CDR3 contains 15 residues. Looked up from germline, CDR1 is SGHRS and CDR2 is YFSETQ. V shed 4 bases and J 5 bases; nucleotides not matched to a gene: 10.

The chain joins TRBV27 to TRBJ2-7, with unresolved D. V shed 6 bases and J shed 0 bases, with 12 bases lying between them. Looked up from germline, CDR1 is MNHEY and CDR2 is SMNVEV (reference sequence). The CDR3 runs to 14 residues. The CDR3 spells CASSPYTFSYEQYF. The CDR3 DNA reads as TGTGCCAGCAGCCCTTACACCTTCTCCTACGAGCAGTACTTC.

This clone was counted only a few times. The chain employs TRBV27 and TRBJ2-7; no reliable D call. Germline CDR1 MNHEY, CDR2 SMNVEV (reference sequence). Trimming cost V 3 bases and J 6 bases, with 6 bases left between them. This CDR3 has 11 amino acids. The CDR3 sequence is CASSFRGEQYF. For the CDR3, the DNA is TGTGCCAGCAGTTTCAGAGGCGAGCAGTACTTC.

The chain combines TRBV5-1 with TRBJ2-5, with TRBD1 matching over 10 bases. V lost 9 bases, J lost 5 bases, and 7 bases stayed unmatched. The CDR3 runs 13 residues. Looked up from germline, CDR1 is SGHRS and CDR2 is YFSETQ. This chain's CDR3 is CATRQGAGETQYF. The CDR3 bases are TGCGCCACCAGACAGGGGGCTGGGGAGACCCAGTACTTC.

The gene calls are TRBV7-2 and TRBJ2-5; 9 bases line up with TRBD2. The length of the CDR3 is 15 residues. V was clipped by 7 bases and J by 5 bases; unmatched bases: 11. Germline V gene data show CDR1 as SGHTA and CDR2 as FQGNSA. CDR3 sequence: CASTRHLAGVETQYF. CDR3 bases: TGTGCCAGCACCCGACATTTAGCGGGGGTGGAGACCCAGTACTTC.

For this clone: In the same sample, other DNA sequences code for this CDR3. This rearrangement joins TRBV6-1 to TRBJ1-3; 7 nucleotides align to TRBD1. From germline, CDR1 is MNHNS and CDR2 SASEGT. CDR3 length: 14 amino acids. V shed 0 bases and J 4 bases; nucleotides not matched to a gene: 0. The CDR3 sequence is CASSEAGGGNTIYF. The CDR3 DNA is TGTGCCAGCAGTGAAGCAGGGGGCGGAAACACCATATATTTT.

This rearrangement joins TRBV4-2 to TRBJ2-7; 7 positions match TRBD1. With 0 bases clipped from V and 3 bases from J, the junction kept 5 bases outside the gene matches. This CDR3 region has 15 residues. The germline V gene encodes CDR1 LGHNA and CDR2 YNFKEQ. The CDR3 DNA sequence: TGTGCCAGCAGCCAAGAGTGGAACAGGGGCTACGAGCAGTACTTC. Translated, it gives CASSQEWNRGYEQYF.

This chain links TRBV6-5 with TRBJ2-1; TRBD1 is a possible D gene (6 bases). CDR1 is MNHEY, CDR2 SVGAGI, per germline. The CDR3 runs 13 residues. V lost 4 bases and J lost 4, with 8 bases in between. Here the CDR3 reads CASSLTGYNEQFF. The CDR3 bases are TGTGCCAGCAGTTTGACAGGTTACAATGAGCAGTTCTTC.

The J gene is TRBJ2-5, the V gene TRBV14, with 10 bases that match TRBD2. The V gene's germline CDR1 is SGHDN and CDR2 FVKESK. The CDR3 extends over 16 amino acids. V lost 1 base, J lost 5 bases, and 7 bases stayed unmatched. The CDR3: CASSQASGGAPETQYF. The CDR3 DNA follows: TGTGCCAGCAGCCAAGCAAGCGGGGGGGCCCCGGAGACCCAGTACTTC. The full variable domain, in which reference TRBV14 and TRBJ2-5 provide the parts outside the CDR3, is EAGVTQFPSHSVIEKGQTVTLRCDPISGHDNLYWYRRVMGKEIKFLLHFVKESKQDESGMPNNRFLAERTGGTYSTLKVQPAELEDSGVYFCASSQASGGAPETQYFGPGTRLLVL.

This chain links TRBV18 with TRBJ2-7; weak D call: TRBD2 (6 bases). Germline-derived CDR1 and CDR2 are KGHSH and LQKENI. The CDR3 totals 17 residues. With 2 bases removed from V and 2 bases from J, the gap between germline ends came to 19 bases. CDR3 sequence reads: CASSPRRGRDGPYEQYF. The CDR3 DNA is TGTGCCAGCTCACCAAGGCGGGGCCGGGACGGACCCTACGAGCAGTACTTC.

DNA of the CDR3: TGTGCCAGCAGCCAAACCTGGACAGATTCACCCCTCCACTTT. This codes for CASSQTWTDSPLHF. The chain is built from TRBV3-1 (or the pseudogene TRBV3-2) and TRBJ1-6; TRBD1 might be the D (6 bases). The CDR3 spans 14 residues. CDR1 LGHDT and CDR2 YNNKEL come from the germline V gene (reference sequence). The germline V and J ends were trimmed by 2 bases and 8 bases, with 10 bases remaining between them.

The chain recombines TRBV27 with TRBJ1-6; TRBD1 matches 7 bases. CDR3 length: 16 amino acids. CDR1 and CDR2 (germline): MNHEY, SMNVEV (reference sequence). V was pared by 0 bases and J by 3 bases, with 2 bases of the junction left unmatched. The CDR3 DNA sequence: TGTGCCAGCAGTTTATCAGGGGGCGACTATAATTCACCCCTCCACTTT. It yields the protein CASSLSGGDYNSPLHF.

The chain links TRBV29-1 to TRBJ1-2; tentatively, D is TRBD1 (5 bases). This CDR3 has 12 residues. With 0 bases removed from V and 7 bases from J, the gap between germline ends came to 9 bases. Germline lookup yields CDR1 SQVTM and CDR2 ANQGSEA. The chain's CDR3 is CSVEDLGPGYTF. The CDR3 DNA is TGCAGCGTTGAAGATCTGGGGCCTGGCTACACCTTC.

This clone was recorded many times. V and J are TRBV2 and TRBJ2-7; 8 bases are a match to TRBD2. CDR1 is SNHLY and CDR2 is FYNNEI in the germline V gene. The junction had 6 bases not matched to a gene; V was cut back by 5 bases and J by 3 bases. This CDR3 region has 14 residues. The CDR3 region has the DNA TGTGCCAGCAGTTGGACTAGCACTATCTACGAGCAGTACTTC. Its protein is CASSWTSTIYEQYF.